Included here is one T cell receptor beta chain sequence, with context. The sample holds other DNA sequences that translate to the same CDR3. Produced via immunoSEQ multiplex PCR; TCRdb's table is partial and in-frame only. Of millions of clones in the sample, about 93% were seen once. The naive CD8 subset, CD45RO-negative cells positively selected for CCR7, excluded terminally differentiated effector memory CD45RA+ cells. This record comes from a study of shared clonotypes between healthy human individuals. In the study overall: The people who gave samples were two women and three men aged 18 to 49.

The source material was naive CD8+ T cells from PBMCs. This receptor was taken from a man aged 18-30 years in good health. Some clones in this sample may be carry-over from other donors' samples.

CDR3 protein: CASSIFAYNEQFF. CDR3 bases: TGTGCCAGTAGTATTTTCGCCTACAATGAGCAGTTCTTC. The rearrangement joins TRBV19 to TRBJ2-1, with D unresolved. The CDR3 contains 13 residues. The V gene's germline CDR1 is LNHDA and CDR2 SQIVND (reference sequence). The V and J ends lost 3 bases and 2 bases respectively, with 5 bases between them. The variable domain in full, with the rest retrieved from reference TRBV19 and TRBJ2-1, is DGGITQSPKYLFRKEGQNVTLSCEQNLNHDAMYWYRQDPGQGLRLIYYSQIVNDFQKGDIAEGYSVSREKKESFPLTVTSAQKNPTAFYLCASSIFAYNEQFFGPGTRLTVL.